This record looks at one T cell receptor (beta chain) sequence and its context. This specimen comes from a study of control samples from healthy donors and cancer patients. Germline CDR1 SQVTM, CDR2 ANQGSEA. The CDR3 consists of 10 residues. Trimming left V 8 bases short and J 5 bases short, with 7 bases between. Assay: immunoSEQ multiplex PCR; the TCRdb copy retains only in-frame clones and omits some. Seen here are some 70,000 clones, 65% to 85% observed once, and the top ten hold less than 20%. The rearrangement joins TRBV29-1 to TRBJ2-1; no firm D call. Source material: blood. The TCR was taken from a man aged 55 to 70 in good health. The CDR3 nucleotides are TGCAGCTCAAGGGACAATGAGCAGTTCTTC. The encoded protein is CSSRDNEQFF.